These 22 T cell receptor beta chains came from one sample sequenced in a study of CD8 T cells in ankylosing spondylitis. TCRdb re-derived calls from the 5' RACE reads in MiXCR, one entry per CDR3 protein. The table includes some 300,000 distinct CDR3 sequences, less than 25% detected once. Sequencing was carried out using blood, either unsorted or a sorted T cell fraction (not recorded which). The source of these receptors is a female donor with ankylosing spondylitis or in good health (not recorded which).

J is TRBJ2-3 and V is TRBV7-9, with a weak D call TRBD2 (6 bases). Germline V CDR1 and CDR2: SEHNR, FQNEAQ (reference sequence). The CDR3 runs to 14 residues. Trimming shortened V by 10 bases and J by 0 bases, and 14 bases separated the two germline ends. The CDR3 DNA reads as TGTGCCATGGGAACGGGGGTTAGCACAGATACGCAGTATTTT. Its protein product is CAMGTGVSTDTQYF.

J is TRBJ2-7 and V is TRBV2, with TRBD1 matching 11 bases. V lost 7 bases, J lost 7 bases, and 9 bases stayed unmatched. This CDR3 has 14 amino acids. The germline gives CDR1 SNHLY, CDR2 FYNNEI. CDR3 DNA sequence: TGTGCCAGCACCCCGGACAGGGGGCTTGGGGAGCAGTACTTC. Protein sequence: CASTPDRGLGEQYF.

This clonotype was recorded a few times. The J gene is TRBJ2-7, the V gene TRBV2, with D maybe TRBD2 (6 bases). The CDR3 loop spans 13 amino acids. Germline CDR1 SNHLY, CDR2 FYNNEI. V was clipped by 8 bases and J by 4 bases, with 15 bases between them. The CDR3: CASGGSFQYEQYF. CDR3 bases: TGTGCCAGCGGAGGGTCTTTTCAATACGAGCAGTACTTC.

This clonotype has only a few counts. V gene TRBV9 combines with J gene TRBJ2-3; unclear D gene. The V gene lost 8 bases and the J gene lost 8 bases, with 15 bases spanning the gap. Germline values: CDR1 SGDLS, CDR2 YYNGEE. This CDR3 comprises 12 residues. The CDR3, as DNA: TGTGCCAGTACCAATGGGTGGGGTACGCAGTATTTT. Residues: CASTNGWGTQYF.

The chain is built from TRBV20-1 and TRBJ2-1; 7 nucleotides agree with TRBD2. Unmatched junction bases numbered 12, after V lost 6 bases and J lost 7 bases. This CDR3 has 14 amino acids. Germline V gene data show CDR1 as DFQATT and CDR2 as SNEGSKA (reference sequence). CDR3 sequence reads: CSAPQKRGRNEQFF. The CDR3 nucleotides read TGCAGTGCCCCGCAGAAGCGGGGTAGGAATGAGCAGTTCTTC.

The chain employs TRBV12-3 or TRBV12-4 and TRBJ2-1, with a possible D match to TRBD2 (6 bases). This CDR3 is 13 amino acids long. Trimming took off 11 bases at V and 7 bases at J, with 18 bases between the two ends. In nucleotides, the CDR3 is TGTGCCTTGGAGACGGGACTTATAAATGAGCAGTTCTTC. Amino acid sequence: CALETGLINEQFF.

The genes are TRBV18 and TRBJ2-7; D is perhaps TRBD2 (6 bases). Germline V gives CDR1 KGHSH, CDR2 LQKENI. This CDR3 spans 13 amino acids. Trimming left V 2 bases short and J 6 bases short, with 11 bases between. CDR3 sequence reads: CASSPGAGGEQYF. The CDR3 DNA reads as TGTGCCAGCTCACCAGGGGCCGGGGGCGAGCAGTACTTC.

The J gene is TRBJ1-5, the V gene TRBV6-2 or TRBV6-3; D gene ambiguous. Germline CDR1 is MNHEY and CDR2 is SVGEGT. Trimming left V 4 bases short and J 10 bases short, with 11 bases between. The CDR3 runs to 12 residues. Written as DNA, the CDR3 is TGTGCCAGCAGTTTCAGCGTCAGCCCCCAGCATTTT. It yields the protein CASSFSVSPQHF.

This clonotype appeared a few times. The chain has TRBV28 and TRBJ2-1; 11 nucleotides agree with TRBD1. Germline-derived CDR1 and CDR2 are MDHEN and SYDVKM. This CDR3 spans 15 amino acids. The junction had 7 bases not matched to a gene; V was cut back by 2 bases and J by 10 bases. DNA for the CDR3: TGTGCCAGCAGTTTAGGGACAGGGGGTTCAAAGGAGCAGTTCTTC. Translation gives CASSLGTGGSKEQFF.

V gene TRBV20-1 combines with J gene TRBJ2-5, with TRBD2 identical over 7 bases. Trimming at V came to 4 bases and at J to 3 bases, leaving 11 bases not matched to a gene. In germline, CDR1 is DFQATT, CDR2 SNEGSKA (reference sequence). The CDR3 has 15 residues. CDR3 nucleotide sequence: TGCAGTGCTACCCCCCGACTAGCTAGTAAAGAGACCCAGTACTTC. This translates into CSATPRLASKETQYF.

The sample holds many counts of this clonotype. The chain employs TRBV6-2 or TRBV6-3 and TRBJ2-3, with D unclear. This CDR3 spans 15 amino acids. V was trimmed by 0 bases and J by 4 bases, leaving 11 bases between them. Germline V lookup: CDR1 MNHEY, CDR2 SVGEGT. In nucleotides, the CDR3 is TGTGCCAGCAGTTACTCGACATCTGGAGCAGATACGCAGTATTTT. Translation: CASSYSTSGADTQYF.

The chain joins TRBV6-1 to TRBJ1-2, with a tentative D call TRBD1 (5 bases). V was trimmed by 3 bases and J by 4 bases, leaving 18 bases between them. Germline CDR1 MNHNS, CDR2 SASEGT. CDR3 length: 16 residues. This CDR3 is CASSESPIGGAYGYTF. The CDR3 DNA follows: TGTGCCAGCAGTGAGTCTCCGATTGGGGGTGCCTATGGCTACACCTTC.

In the case of this clonotype: A junction boundary mismatches the germline segment, possibly from a read error. The chain couples TRBV4-2 to TRBJ2-3, with TRBD2 identical over 7 bases. CDR3 size: 18 residues. Germline CDR1 reads LGHNA; CDR2 reads YNFKEQ. CDR3 bases: TGTGCCAGCCGCCACTCCCTCGGAGCGGGACCTGGCACAGATACGCAGTATTTT. Translation: CASRHSLGAGPGTDTQYF.

This clonotype turned up a few times. V usage is TRBV6-6 and J usage is TRBJ1-2; a possible D gene is TRBD1 (5 bases). Germline loops: CDR1 MNHNY, CDR2 SVGAGI (reference sequence). The CDR3 spans 12 residues. V lost 2 bases, J lost 6 bases, and 7 bases lay in between. The CDR3 loop is CASSYVGHGYTF. Written as DNA, the CDR3 is TGTGCCAGCAGTTACGTGGGGCATGGCTACACCTTC.

The gene calls are TRBV5-4 and TRBJ2-1; 12 bases are a match to TRBD2. Germline assignment: CDR1 SGHNT and CDR2 YYREEE (reference sequence). This CDR3 spans 15 amino acids. V gave up 4 bases and J gave up 8 bases; unmatched junction bases: 7. This CDR3 reads CASSPASGRAHEQFF. The DNA for the CDR3 is TGTGCCAGCAGCCCTGCTAGCGGGAGGGCCCATGAGCAGTTCTTC.

This clonotype was seen once. V gene TRBV3-1 combines with J gene TRBJ2-1, with a tentative D call TRBD2 (5 bases). Germline-derived CDR1 and CDR2 are LGHDT and YNNKEL (reference sequence). The CDR3 consists of 14 residues. Trimming removed 4 bases from V and 5 bases from J, with 12 bases in between. CDR3 protein: CASSRVAGHNEQFF. Here the CDR3 DNA reads TGTGCCAGCAGCCGTGTCGCGGGCCACAATGAGCAGTTCTTC.

The genes are TRBV18 and TRBJ2-7; 7 bases agree with TRBD1. The CDR3 covers 13 residues. Germline loops: CDR1 KGHSH, CDR2 LQKENI. V shed 4 bases and J 3 bases; nucleotides not matched to a gene: 3. DNA of the CDR3: TGTGCCAGCTCACGGGACAGCGACTACGAGCAGTACTTC. This codes for CASSRDSDYEQYF.

The gene calls are TRBV29-1 and TRBJ2-3, with D perhaps assigned TRBD1 or TRBD2 (6 bases each). V was shortened by 4 bases and J by 2 bases, with 10 bases between the two germline ends. The CDR3 runs 13 residues. The germline CDR1 and CDR2 sequences are SQVTM and ANQGSEA. CDR3 coding DNA: TGCAGCGTTGGGGGGGCCCTCACAGATACGCAGTATTTT. This translates into CSVGGALTDTQYF.

This clonotype was counted ten times or more. V gene TRBV12-3 or TRBV12-4 combines with J gene TRBJ1-5; D might be TRBD1 (5 bases). The CDR3 runs 15 residues. V lost 5 bases and J 7 bases, leaving 18 bases between the germline ends. As DNA, the CDR3 is TGTGCCAGCAGTCCCGACAGCAAGAGGGAGCAGCCCCAGCATTTT. Encoded protein: CASSPDSKREQPQHF.

The chain's CDR3 is CSVVSSGETQYF. CDR3 in DNA: TGCAGCGTTGTAAGTAGCGGCGAGACCCAGTACTTC. The chain couples TRBV29-1 to TRBJ2-5, with a possible D match to TRBD2 (6 bases). V was pared by 4 bases and J by 5 bases, with 11 bases between. The germline gives CDR1 SQVTM, CDR2 ANQGSEA. The CDR3 runs to 12 residues.

This clonotype was seen many times. The genes are TRBV29-1 and TRBJ1-4; D is unresolved. This CDR3 is built from 11 residues. Per germline, CDR1 SQVTM and CDR2 ANQGSEA. V was cut by 2 bases and J by 7 bases, with 5 bases left in between. This CDR3 is CSVELGEKLFF. The DNA of the CDR3 is TGCAGCGTTGAACTCGGTGAAAAACTGTTTTTT.

On this clonotype itself: At one of its ends the junction is not consistent with the germline gene, which may arise from a read error. The rearrangement links TRBV7-7 to TRBJ2-1, with 11 bases lining up with TRBD2. The CDR3 covers 15 residues. CDR1 is SSHAT, CDR2 FNYEAQ, per germline (reference sequence). The DNA of the CDR3 is TGTGCTAGCAGCCGTGGGACTAGCGGCTACAATGAGCAGTTCTTC. This encodes CASSRGTSGYNEQFF. The full variable domain, completed using reference TRBV7-7 and TRBJ2-1, is GAGVSQSPRYKVTKRGQDVTLRCDPISSHATLYWYQQALGQGPEFLTYFNYEAQPDKSGLPSDRFSAERPEGSISTLTIQRTEQRDSAMYRCASSRGTSGYNEQFFGPGTRLTVL.